One and the same sample provided the 2 T cell receptor beta chains below, sequenced in a study of T cell responses to AZD1222 COVID-19 vaccine. Profiled with immunoSEQ multiplex PCR; TCRdb holds only in-frame clones, not every one. Of 100,000 to 150,000 clones in the sample, approximately 90% were seen once. The source material was peripheral blood, sampled on day 0 of MenACWY control vaccination. The receptors derive from an adult in good health.

The table lists this clone with a count of one. The chain recombines TRBV6-5 with TRBJ1-2; 7 positions agree with TRBD1. The V gene end was trimmed by 5 bases and the J gene end by 2 bases; junction bases not matched to a gene: 8. The CDR3 covers 15 residues. Germline CDR1 reads MNHEY; CDR2 reads SVGAGI. The CDR3 protein is CASSTSGTANYGYTF. CDR3 coding DNA: TGTGCCAGCAGTACGTCCGGGACAGCGAACTATGGCTACACCTTC.

The chain has TRBV5-1 and TRBJ2-2; 12 bases agree with TRBD1. CDR1 and CDR2 from the germline V gene are SGHRS and YFSETQ. With V trimmed by 4 bases and J by 6 bases, 13 bases remained unmatched. This CDR3 spans 18 amino acids. Here the CDR3 reads CASSLRKPGQGAPGELFF. CDR3 coding DNA: TGCGCCAGCAGCCTCCGAAAACCGGGACAGGGGGCCCCCGGGGAGCTGTTTTTT. Based on the CDR3 plus reference TRBV5-1 and TRBJ2-2, the full variable domain is KAGVTQTPRYLIKTRGQQVTLSCSPISGHRSVSWYQQTPGQGLQFLFEYFSETQRNKGNFPGRFSGRQFSNSRSEMNVSTLELGDSALYLCASSLRKPGQGAPGELFFGEGSRLTVL.